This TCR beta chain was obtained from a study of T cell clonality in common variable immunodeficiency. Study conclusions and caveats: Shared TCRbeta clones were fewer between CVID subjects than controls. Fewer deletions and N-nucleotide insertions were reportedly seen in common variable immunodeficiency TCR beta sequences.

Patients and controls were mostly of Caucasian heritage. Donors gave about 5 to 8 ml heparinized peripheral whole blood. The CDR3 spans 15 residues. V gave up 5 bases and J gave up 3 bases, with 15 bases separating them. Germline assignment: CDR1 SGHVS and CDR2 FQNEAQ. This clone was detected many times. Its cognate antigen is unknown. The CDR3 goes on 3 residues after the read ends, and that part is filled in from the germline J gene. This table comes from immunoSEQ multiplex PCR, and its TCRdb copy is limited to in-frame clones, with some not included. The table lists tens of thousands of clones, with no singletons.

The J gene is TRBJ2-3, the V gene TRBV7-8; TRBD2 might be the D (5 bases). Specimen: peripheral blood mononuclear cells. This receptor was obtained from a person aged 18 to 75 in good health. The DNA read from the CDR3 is TGTGCCAGCAGCCCGGGGTCCCCACTTACAGATACG. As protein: CASSPGSPLTDT. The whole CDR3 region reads CASSPGSPLTDTQYF.